Presented here are 28 T cell receptor beta chains from one specimen sequenced in a study of shared clonotypes between healthy human individuals. TCRdb keeps only in-frame clones here, not all; method: immunoSEQ multiplex PCR. The table lists about 2.4 million clones, around 94% of them singletons. Material for sequencing was naive CD4+ T cells sorted from blood. Subset meaning: CD45RA+ positively selected. The receptor set was obtained from a young man in good health.

The V gene is TRBV7-2, the J gene TRBJ1-2; D possibly corresponds to TRBD1 (6 bases). With 5 bases removed from V and 5 bases from J, the gap between germline ends came to 15 bases. CDR3 length: 14 residues. Looked up from germline, CDR1 is SGHTA and CDR2 is FQGNSA. CDR3 sequence reads: CASSAGQPGYGYTF. The CDR3 DNA reads TGTGCCAGCAGCGCAGGACAGCCTGGATATGGCTACACCTTC.

This sequence joins TRBV6-1 and TRBJ1-1; the D is unclear. The CDR3 sequence is 14 residues long. V dropped 2 bases and J dropped 0 bases, with 7 bases sitting between them. The germline gives CDR1 MNHNS, CDR2 SASEGT. The CDR3 DNA follows: TGTGCCAGCAGTGAAATATGGATGAACACTGAAGCTTTCTTT. Protein sequence: CASSEIWMNTEAFF.

Details on this clone: One junction end disagrees with the germline gene, perhaps due to a read error. The chain couples TRBV7-7 to TRBJ2-5; TRBD2 matches at 7 bases. The germline V gene has CDR1 SSHAT and CDR2 FNYEAQ (reference sequence). The CDR3 contains 14 residues. The CDR3 region has the DNA TGTGCTAGCAGCGTGGGGGGGGTGGTGGAGACCCAGTACTTC. Protein product: CASSVGGVVETQYF.

The chain joins TRBV6-1 to TRBJ1-1; D uncertain. CDR1 and CDR2 (germline): MNHNS, SASEGT. The CDR3 length is 15 residues. The V end was cut by 3 bases, the J end by 2 bases, with 13 bases between. The CDR3, as DNA: TGTGCCAGCAGTGACCCCCGTATGGCCAACACTGAAGCTTTCTTT. This translates into CASSDPRMANTEAFF.

V usage is TRBV5-5 and J usage is TRBJ2-2, with 7 bases matching TRBD1. The germline V gene has CDR1 SGHKS and CDR2 YYEKEE (reference sequence). The CDR3 contains 16 residues. The trim removed 1 base at V and 6 bases at J, leaving 9 bases unmatched. CDR3 sequence: CASSLLGGAPPGELFF. The CDR3 region has the DNA TGTGCCAGCAGCTTGCTAGGGGGCGCTCCGCCCGGGGAGCTGTTTTTT.

The V and J genes are TRBV5-4 and TRBJ1-4; D is perhaps TRBD1 (5 bases). From germline, CDR1 is SGHNT and CDR2 YYREEE (reference sequence). The germline V and J ends were trimmed by 6 bases and 7 bases, with 13 bases remaining between them. The CDR3 is made up of 13 amino acids. The DNA of the CDR3 is TGTGCCAGCACCTTCCGGGGGAGTGAAAAACTGTTTTTT. It specifies CASTFRGSEKLFF.

This clone appeared a single time. V usage is TRBV19 and J usage is TRBJ1-1; D unclear. The CDR3 has 15 amino acids. V dropped 6 bases and J dropped 0 bases, with 14 bases sitting between them. Germline V gene sequence: CDR1 LNHDA, CDR2 SQIVND (reference sequence). CDR3 nucleotide sequence: TGTGCCAGTAGCACTTCGGTGGGGATGAACACTGAAGCTTTCTTT. It encodes CASSTSVGMNTEAFF.

Note on this clone: Other nucleotide sequences in the sample specify the same CDR3. The chain couples TRBV5-6 to TRBJ1-5; TRBD1 might be the D (5 bases). The CDR3 has 12 residues. Germline CDR1 reads SGHDT; CDR2 reads YYEEEE. V lost 0 bases and J 7 bases, leaving 5 bases between the germline ends. CDR3 coding DNA: TGTGCCAGCAGCTTGGCAGGGCAGCCCCAGCATTTT. This translates into CASSLAGQPQHF.

The chain joins TRBV7-9 to TRBJ1-3; TRBD1 matches 7 bases. Per the germline V gene, CDR1 is SEHNR and CDR2 is FQNEAQ (reference sequence). The CDR3 is made up of 16 amino acids. J lost 0 bases, V lost 8 bases, and 10 bases had no gene match. The CDR3: CASSILRTGSGNTIYF. The CDR3 DNA follows: TGTGCCAGCTCAATACTACGGACAGGCTCTGGAAACACCATATATTTT.

The CDR3 coding sequence is TGCAGCGTTGATGATTATAGAAAGAGCTCTGGAAACACCATATATTTT. Amino acids: CSVDDYRKSSGNTIYF. The rearrangement links TRBV29-1 to TRBJ1-3; no reliable D call. Germline V gives CDR1 SQVTM, CDR2 ANQGSEA. This CDR3 has 16 residues. Trimming removed 3 bases from V and 0 bases from J, with 15 bases in between.

As regards this clone: Additional DNA sequences in this sample encode the identical CDR3. V usage is TRBV6-1 and J usage is TRBJ1-3; D unclear. Germline CDR1 MNHNS, CDR2 SASEGT. The CDR3 totals 15 residues. Deletions cut 2 bases from V and 0 bases from J, with 8 bases between. Here the CDR3 DNA reads TGTGCCAGCAGTGAACAGCCGTCCTCTGGAAACACCATATATTTT. It specifies CASSEQPSSGNTIYF.

The V gene is TRBV7-3, the J gene TRBJ2-1; weak D call: TRBD2 (6 bases). V was shortened by 2 bases and J by 8 bases, with 25 bases between the two germline ends. The CDR3 spans 18 residues. Germline lookup yields CDR1 SGHTA and CDR2 FQGTGA. This chain's CDR3 is CASSLHPLGGVARDEQFF. For the CDR3, the DNA is TGTGCCAGCAGCTTACACCCCTTAGGCGGGGTGGCCCGGGATGAGCAGTTCTTC.

V is TRBV28 and J is TRBJ1-1; 7 nucleotides align to TRBD1. The CDR3 spans 18 residues. V shed 2 bases, J shed 2 bases, and the junction held 14 bases outside the gene matches. From germline, CDR1 is MDHEN and CDR2 SYDVKM. The CDR3 coding sequence is TGTGCCAGCAGTTTAAGGGCAGGGGGTAAGGCGGGAAACACTGAAGCTTTCTTT. Translated, it gives CASSLRAGGKAGNTEAFF.

This clone was counted once. The chain is built from TRBV10-2 and TRBJ1-2; D is ambiguous. The germline gives CDR1 WSHSY, CDR2 SAAADI. V was trimmed by 0 bases and J by 4 bases, leaving 15 bases between them. The CDR3 sequence is 16 residues long. CDR3 loop: CASSESNLRNPYGYTF. CDR3 nucleotides: TGCGCCAGCAGTGAGTCGAATCTGAGGAACCCCTATGGCTACACCTTC.

This chain uses TRBV6-1 with TRBJ2-3; D gene unclear. The V end lost 6 bases, the J end lost 0 bases, and 10 bases lay between the germline ends. The CDR3 has 14 residues. CDR1 and CDR2 (germline): MNHNS, SASEGT. The CDR3 nucleotides are TGTGCCAGCAGGCCGCCCCTTAGCACAGATACGCAGTATTTT. This translates into CASRPPLSTDTQYF.

Concerning this clone itself: Other DNA sequences in this specimen translate into the identical CDR3. The genes are TRBV7-8 and TRBJ1-2; the D gene is possibly TRBD1 (5 bases). CDR1 SGHVS and CDR2 FQNEAQ come from the germline V gene. Trimming cost V 5 bases and J 8 bases, with 15 bases left between them. The CDR3 loop spans 13 amino acids. The CDR3 nucleotides are TGTGCCAGCAGCCTGACAGTAATAGGCGGCTACACCTTC. Its protein product is CASSLTVIGGYTF.

The DNA of the CDR3 is TGTGCCAGCAGCCCCCGTGGGGACGGGACAGAGACCCAGTACTTC. It yields the protein CASSPRGDGTETQYF. The chain couples TRBV9 to TRBJ2-5; D possibly matches TRBD1 or TRBD2 (5 bases each). Germline V lookup: CDR1 SGDLS, CDR2 YYNGEE. CDR3 length equals 15 residues. V lost 4 bases and J lost 4, with 17 bases in between.

The chain couples TRBV7-9 to TRBJ2-1; TRBD1 aligns across 8 bases. CDR1 and CDR2 (germline): SEHNR, FQNEAQ (reference sequence). Trimming removed 5 bases from V and 8 bases from J; junction bases left unmatched: 20. The CDR3 has 18 residues. CDR3 sequence reads: CASSVVLQGARVHHEQFF. The DNA of the CDR3 is TGTGCCAGCAGCGTAGTCCTTCAGGGGGCTAGGGTCCACCATGAGCAGTTCTTC. Using reference TRBV7-9 and TRBJ2-1 for the parts outside the CDR3, the full variable domain is DTGVSQNPRHKITKRGQNVTFRCDPISEHNRLYWYRQTLGQGPEFLTYFQNEAQLEKSRLLSDRFSAERPKGSFSTLEIQRTEQGDSAMYLCASSVVLQGARVHHEQFFGPGTRLTVL.

The chain is built from TRBV5-1 and TRBJ2-1; TRBD1 might be the D (5 bases). Per germline, CDR1 SGHRS and CDR2 YFSETQ. Trimming removed 4 bases at V and 6 bases at J, with 14 bases between. This CDR3 is built from 14 residues. The CDR3 DNA reads TGCGCCAGCAGCATCCAGGGTCTGAGCAATGAGCAGTTCTTC. It codes for CASSIQGLSNEQFF.

The rearrangement uses TRBV9 and TRBJ2-3, with 10 nucleotides matching TRBD1. The ends lost 3 bases at V and 4 bases at J; junction bases unmatched: 5. The CDR3 has 15 amino acids. Per the germline V gene, CDR1 is SGDLS and CDR2 is YYNGEE. CDR3 nucleotide sequence: TGTGCCAGCAGCGGACAGGGGGCAGAACCAGATACGCAGTATTTT. Translated: CASSGQGAEPDTQYF.

The V and J genes are TRBV9 and TRBJ1-2, with 9 bases that match TRBD1. CDR1 and CDR2 from the germline V gene are SGDLS and YYNGEE. The J segment lost 6 bases and the V segment lost 4 bases, leaving 7 bases of the junction unmatched. The CDR3 sequence is 14 residues long. The CDR3 spells CASSRPGQGNGYTF. The DNA for the CDR3 is TGTGCCAGCAGCAGACCGGGACAGGGAAATGGCTACACCTTC.

This clone was found a few times. The chain employs TRBV5-5 and TRBJ1-1; D not resolved. Germline V CDR1 and CDR2: SGHKS, YYEKEE (reference sequence). The CDR3 runs to 14 residues. Deletions cut 0 bases from V and 0 bases from J, with 6 bases between. The CDR3 sequence: CASSLAAVNTEAFF. Written as DNA, the CDR3 is TGTGCCAGCAGCTTGGCCGCGGTGAACACTGAAGCTTTCTTT.

The V gene is TRBV5-1, the J gene TRBJ1-2; D remains unclear. The germline V and J ends were trimmed by 0 bases and 7 bases, with 13 bases remaining between them. Germline values: CDR1 SGHRS, CDR2 YFSETQ. The CDR3 runs to 14 residues. The CDR3 region is CASSLDSRKGGYTF. The CDR3 DNA reads TGCGCCAGCAGCTTGGACAGCCGAAAGGGTGGCTACACCTTC.

The chain joins TRBV13 to TRBJ1-5; 7 bases agree with TRBD1. Germline assignment: CDR1 PRHDT and CDR2 FYEKMQ (reference sequence). The CDR3 contains 18 residues. V was clipped by 5 bases and J by 0 bases; unmatched bases: 13. In DNA form, the CDR3 reads TGTGCCAGCAGCCAGGGGGACAGTGTCATGTATAGCAATCAGCCCCAGCATTTT. Its protein product is CASSQGDSVMYSNQPQHF.

The chain is built from TRBV5-8 and TRBJ2-7; 7 bases match TRBD1. This CDR3 has 17 amino acids. Trimming at V came to 2 bases and at J to 0 bases, leaving 11 bases not matched to a gene. The V gene's germline CDR1 is SGHTS and CDR2 YDEGEE. CDR3 sequence (DNA): TGTGCCAGCAGCTTTTTTCGGGACAGCTATTTCTCCTACGAGCAGTACTTC. It specifies CASSFFRDSYFSYEQYF.

This clone was detected only once. This chain connects TRBV2 to TRBJ2-3, with no clear D. The CDR3 spans 14 residues. Germline CDR1 and CDR2: SNHLY and FYNNEI. V was pared by 7 bases and J by 6 bases, with 17 bases between. The chain's CDR3 is CASTLESFGDTQYF. Written as DNA, the CDR3 is TGTGCCAGCACTCTAGAGTCCTTTGGTGATACGCAGTATTTT. Drawing the rest from reference TRBV2 and TRBJ2-3, the complete variable domain is EPEVTQTPSHQVTQMGQEVILRCVPISNHLYFYWYRQILGQKVEFLVSFYNNEISEKSEIFDDQFSVERPDGSNFTLKIRSTKLEDSAMYFCASTLESFGDTQYFGPGTRLTVL.

This rearrangement joins TRBV13 to TRBJ2-6; D ambiguous. The V gene's germline CDR1 is PRHDT and CDR2 FYEKMQ (reference sequence). This CDR3 has 15 residues. Trimming shortened V by 2 bases and J by 2 bases, and 7 bases separated the two germline ends. The CDR3: CASSLKRTGANVLTF. CDR3 DNA: TGTGCCAGCAGCTTAAAAAGGACTGGGGCCAACGTCCTGACTTTC.

This chain connects TRBV7-9 to TRBJ2-7, with 7 positions matching TRBD2. Trimming removed 8 bases from V and 6 bases from J; junction bases left unmatched: 7. This CDR3 has 12 amino acids. CDR1 is SEHNR, CDR2 FQNEAQ, per germline (reference sequence). The CDR3 DNA reads TGTGCCAGCGCCCTGGGGAGGGGCGAGCAGTACTTC. Protein: CASALGRGEQYF.